Reported below is one T cell receptor beta chain. Its specificity is not known. This record belongs to a study of CD8 T cells in Susac syndrome. Study findings and constraints: Expansion of clones was not seen in the CD4+ T cell repertoires of Susac syndrome.

Random hexamers were used to reverse transcribe an amount of roughly 0.45 to 1 ug RNA. TCRdb independently ran MiXCR on the immunoSEQ multiplex PCR reads; one entry per CDR3 protein. The sample holds more than 150,000 distinct CDR3 sequences; about 96% are singletons and the top ten take around 0.12%. The CDR3 length is 12 residues. Trimming took off 0 bases at V and 2 bases at J, with 0 bases between the two ends. Germline CDR1 and CDR2: LGHDT and YNNKEL (reference sequence). Sequencing was performed on CD4+ T cells from PBMCs. The TCR comes from a human donor with Susac syndrome. V is TRBV3-1 and J is TRBJ2-3; D gene ambiguous. CDR3 nucleotides: TGTGCCAGCAGCCAAGACACAGATACGCAGTATTTT. Encoded protein: CASSQDTDTQYF.